This TCR beta chain is drawn from a study of beta chain features in type 1 diabetes. Broader study findings: In all four CD4+ subsets, TCRB CDR3 length was significantly, moderately reduced in type 1 diabetes. A PCR bias possibly favoring shorter templates would apply equally to patients and controls.

The entirety of the isolated RNA underwent reverse transcription, so expressed TCRB transcripts were sequenced. Repertoires were generated with immunoSEQ multiplex PCR, while TCRdb's copy carries only in-frame clones and drops some. This sample carries 150,000 to 200,000 clones, roughly 60% of them seen once, and the ten largest clones take around 0.096%. A remark on this clone: Its specificity is not known.

One heparinised draw of blood, averaging about 116 mL, came from each donor. The CDR3 is 15 amino acids. Germline lookup yields CDR1 SGHDN and CDR2 FVKESK. Trimming took 5 bases from V and 1 from J, leaving 15 bases between them. V and J are TRBV14 and TRBJ2-7, with no clear D. The source is a man younger than 40 with type 1 diabetes. The sequenced sample consisted of naive CD4+ T cells from blood. The CDR3 loop reads CASSKGRHSSYEQYF. The CDR3 DNA reads as TGTGCCAGCAGCAAGGGCAGGCACTCTTCCTACGAGCAGTACTTC.